The clone carrying this T cell receptor (beta chain) has only a few counts. Its matching antigen is unknown. This sample was included in a study of T cells after yellow fever vaccination. Study results and limitations: Detected again after the booster were most primary-vaccination clones, at about 96% CD4 and 70% to 90% CD8.

One entry per CDR3 protein, called by TCRdb with MiXCR from the 5' RACE reads. This sample has more than 350,000 distinct CDR3 sequences, with around 10% found just once. The clonotype comes from a man between 18 and 29 years old who received the YFV17D yellow fever vaccine. The starting material was PBMCs, obtained on the day of the first yellow fever vaccination.

The CDR3 region has the DNA TGCGCCAGCAGCTTGAGACAGCGCCGGCCTAACTATGGCTACACCTTC. Its protein product is CASSLRQRRPNYGYTF. The chain is built from TRBV5-1 and TRBJ1-2; tentatively, D is TRBD1 (5 bases). The CDR3 sequence is 16 residues long. Trimming took off 1 base at V and 0 bases at J, with 13 bases between the two ends. CDR1 and CDR2 (germline): SGHRS, YFSETQ. The variable domain in full, completed from reference TRBV5-1 and TRBJ1-2, reads KAGVTQTPRYLIKTRGQQVTLSCSPISGHRSVSWYQQTPGQGLQFLFEYFSETQRNKGNFPGRFSGRQFSNSRSEMNVSTLELGDSALYLCASSLRQRRPNYGYTFGSGTRLTVV.